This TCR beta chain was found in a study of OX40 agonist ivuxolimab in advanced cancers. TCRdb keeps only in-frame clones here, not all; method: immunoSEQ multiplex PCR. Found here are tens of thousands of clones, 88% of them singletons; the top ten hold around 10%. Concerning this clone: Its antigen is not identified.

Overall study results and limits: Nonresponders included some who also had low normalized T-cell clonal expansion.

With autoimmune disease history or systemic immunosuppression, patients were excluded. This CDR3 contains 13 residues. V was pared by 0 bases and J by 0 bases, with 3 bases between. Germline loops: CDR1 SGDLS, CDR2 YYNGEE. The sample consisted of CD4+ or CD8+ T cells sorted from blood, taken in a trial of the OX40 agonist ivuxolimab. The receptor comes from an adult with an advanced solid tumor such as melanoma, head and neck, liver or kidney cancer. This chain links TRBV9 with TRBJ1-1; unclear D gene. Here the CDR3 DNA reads TGTGCCAGCAGCGTAGTTCTGAACACTGAAGCTTTCTTT. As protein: CASSVVLNTEAFF.